These 30 T cell receptor beta chains were all obtained from the same sample, sequenced in a study of T cell responses to AZD1222 COVID-19 vaccine. Clones were read by immunoSEQ multiplex PCR, and TCRdb kept only the in-frame ones, dropping some. The data show approximately 130,000 clones, with roughly nine tenths seen just once and over 8% held by the top ten. The specimen was peripheral blood, collected 28 days after the second AZD1222 dose. Every receptor here comes from an adult who received the AZD1222 COVID-19 vaccine.

J is TRBJ1-2 and V is TRBV9; D call uncertain. The germline V and J ends were trimmed by 0 bases and 3 bases, with 12 bases remaining between them. Germline-derived CDR1 and CDR2 are SGDLS and YYNGEE. The CDR3 length is 15 residues. The CDR3 DNA sequence: TGTGCCAGCAGCGTAGGTGCCAAGCAGGACTATGGCTACACCTTC. Translated: CASSVGAKQDYGYTF.

CDR3: CSVWARGAEAFF. The CDR3, as DNA: TGCAGCGTTTGGGCGCGGGGTGCTGAAGCTTTCTTT. The chain carries TRBV29-1 and TRBJ1-1; no reliable D call. This CDR3 is built from 12 residues. Germline CDR1 and CDR2: SQVTM and ANQGSEA. The ends were cut back, 5 bases at V and 6 bases at J, with 13 bases in the middle.

CDR3: CASSISFRDRSNQPQHF. DNA of the CDR3: TGTGCCAGTAGTATATCTTTTAGGGACAGGAGCAATCAGCCCCAGCATTTT. The chain is built from TRBV19 and TRBJ1-5, with 8 bases that match TRBD1. Germline lookup yields CDR1 LNHDA and CDR2 SQIVND (reference sequence). V shed 2 bases and J 1 base; nucleotides not matched to a gene: 7. The CDR3 has 17 amino acids.

V usage is TRBV18 and J usage is TRBJ2-5; D is undetermined. Trimming pared 0 bases from V and 0 bases from J, leaving 2 bases between. Germline V gene data show CDR1 as KGHSH and CDR2 as LQKENI. This CDR3 is 13 amino acids long. CDR3 sequence reads: CASSPPNQETQYF. The DNA of the CDR3 is TGTGCCAGCTCACCACCCAACCAAGAGACCCAGTACTTC. Looking up the rest from reference TRBV18 and TRBJ2-5 gives the full variable domain: NAGVMQNPRHLVRRRGQEARLRCSPMKGHSHVYWYRQLPEEGLKFMVYLQKENIIDESGMPKERFSAEFPKEGPSILRIQQVVRGDSAAYFCASSPPNQETQYFGPGTRLLVL.

The rearrangement uses TRBV14 and TRBJ1-6; no reliable D call. CDR1 is SGHDN and CDR2 is FVKESK in the germline V gene. This CDR3 region has 15 residues. V lost 0 bases and J lost 7, with 10 bases in between. The CDR3, as DNA: TGTGCCAGCAGCCAAGATCTACCGGGGAATTCACCCCTCCACTTT. Its protein product is CASSQDLPGNSPLHF. Based on the CDR3 plus reference TRBV14 and TRBJ1-6, the full variable domain is EAGVTQFPSHSVIEKGQTVTLRCDPISGHDNLYWYRRVMGKEIKFLLHFVKESKQDESGMPNNRFLAERTGGTYSTLKVQPAELEDSGVYFCASSQDLPGNSPLHFGNGTRLTVT.

The chain has TRBV12-3 or TRBV12-4 and TRBJ1-1, with D hard to call. Between the trimmed V and J ends, which lost 2 bases and 1 base, there was a span of 5 bases. This CDR3 is 13 amino acids long. CDR3 loop: CASSLYPNTEAFF. The CDR3 DNA reads TGTGCCAGCAGTTTATACCCGAACACTGAAGCTTTCTTT.

This CDR3 reads CASSKVGSIDTQYF. The CDR3 DNA reads TGTGCCTCGTCCAAGGTCGGGAGTATAGATACGCAGTATTTT. The V gene is TRBV19, the J gene TRBJ2-3; D might be TRBD2 (6 bases). V gave up 11 bases and J gave up 5 bases, with 20 bases separating them. The CDR3 has 14 amino acids. Germline lookup yields CDR1 LNHDA and CDR2 SQIVND (reference sequence).

V and J are TRBV3-1 (or the pseudogene TRBV3-2) and TRBJ1-5, with 7 bases matching TRBD1. Unmatched junction bases numbered 6, after V lost 1 base and J lost 9 bases. Germline CDR1 and CDR2: LGHDT and YNNKEL (reference sequence). The CDR3 has 14 amino acids. CDR3 protein: CASSQGDSLVPQHF. CDR3 DNA sequence: TGTGCCAGCAGCCAAGGGGACAGCCTCGTGCCCCAGCATTTT.

The chain joins TRBV6-5 to TRBJ1-5; no clear D gene. V was pared by 4 bases and J by 2 bases, with 15 bases between. The germline V gene encodes CDR1 MNHEY and CDR2 SVGAGI. The CDR3 is 16 residues long. CDR3 nucleotides: TGTGCCAGCAGTTCCGGTTTCGACGGGCGCAATCAGCCCCAGCATTTT. Encoded protein: CASSSGFDGRNQPQHF.

The genes are TRBV6-4 and TRBJ1-2; the match to TRBD1 covers 9 bases. Trimming at V came to 3 bases and at J to 9 bases, leaving 5 bases not matched to a gene. This CDR3 comprises 13 residues. Germline CDR1 and CDR2: MRHNA and SNTAGT. In DNA form, the CDR3 reads TGTGCCAGCAGTGAAGAACAGGGGGCTCGCTACACCTTC. Protein: CASSEEQGARYTF.

The V gene is TRBV12-5, the J gene TRBJ2-3; D might be TRBD1 or TRBD2, each matching 6 bases. The V end was cut by 1 base, the J end by 3 bases, with 8 bases between. Germline lookup yields CDR1 LGHNT and CDR2 FRNRAP. The CDR3 sequence is 14 residues long. The CDR3 nucleotides are TGTGCTAGTGGTTTGGGAGGGGGGACAGATACGCAGTATTTT. It encodes CASGLGGGTDTQYF.

The V and J genes are TRBV20-1 and TRBJ1-1; D is unresolved. Germline values: CDR1 DFQATT, CDR2 SNEGSKA (reference sequence). V was pared by 3 bases and J by 1 base, with 3 bases between. The CDR3 length is 11 residues. CDR3 DNA: TGCAGTGCTAGCGGGAACACTGAAGCTTTCTTT. Protein: CSASGNTEAFF.

This chain links TRBV19 with TRBJ1-5; TRBD1 might be the D (5 bases). Trimming took off 8 bases at V and 0 bases at J, with 11 bases between the two ends. Germline CDR1 LNHDA, CDR2 SQIVND (reference sequence). The CDR3 spans 14 residues. For the CDR3, the DNA is TGTGCCAGTGGTAGGGGTAATAGCAATCAGCCCCAGCATTTT. It specifies CASGRGNSNQPQHF.

For the CDR3, the DNA is TGTGCCAGCACCATCGGACAGGGTAGGAATCAGCCCCAGCATTTT. Translation gives CASTIGQGRNQPQHF. The chain links TRBV6-5 to TRBJ1-5; 8 nucleotides align to TRBD1. J lost 4 bases, V lost 7 bases, and 9 bases had no gene match. This CDR3 is built from 15 residues. CDR1 is MNHEY and CDR2 is SVGAGI in the germline V gene.

J is TRBJ2-7 and V is TRBV10-1; possibly TRBD1 for D (6 bases). This CDR3 is built from 16 residues. CDR1 is WNHNN and CDR2 is SYGVQD in the germline V gene (reference sequence). Between the trimmed V and J ends, which lost 1 base and 3 bases, there was a span of 16 bases. CDR3 amino acids: CASSELGTSTNYEQYF. The DNA for the CDR3 is TGCGCCAGCAGTGAGTTGGGGACATCAACGAACTACGAGCAGTACTTC.

The chain uses TRBV6-1 and TRBJ1-1; perhaps TRBD1 as D (6 bases). The V gene lost 3 bases and the J gene lost 1 base, with 12 bases spanning the gap. Per germline, CDR1 MNHNS and CDR2 SASEGT. The CDR3 runs 15 residues. The CDR3 spells CASSDGGRGNTEAFF. The DNA of the CDR3 is TGTGCCAGCAGTGATGGGGGCAGGGGGAACACTGAAGCTTTCTTT.

The rearrangement uses TRBV5-1 and TRBJ1-2; 7 nucleotides match TRBD1. The trim removed 2 bases at V and 4 bases at J, leaving 5 bases unmatched. The CDR3 contains 14 residues. Germline CDR1 and CDR2: SGHRS and YFSETQ. The CDR3 coding sequence is TGCGCCAGCAGCTTAGGGGACAGAGCCTATGGCTACACCTTC. As protein: CASSLGDRAYGYTF.

This rearrangement joins TRBV6-5 to TRBJ1-2; TRBD1 is a possible D gene (5 bases). The germline CDR1 and CDR2 sequences are MNHEY and SVGAGI. Trimming shortened V by 5 bases and J by 5 bases, and 15 bases separated the two germline ends. The CDR3 covers 14 residues. The CDR3 DNA reads as TGTGCCAGCAGTCCATCCGGGGACCAGTATGGCTACACCTTC. Translated: CASSPSGDQYGYTF.

This chain joins TRBV18 and TRBJ2-1; 7 nucleotides agree with TRBD2. V dropped 0 bases and J dropped 4; count of bases not matched to a gene: 3. Germline V gene lookup returns CDR1 KGHSH and CDR2 LQKENI. This CDR3 has 15 amino acids. The CDR3 region is CASSPPRGSYNEQFF. CDR3 DNA sequence: TGTGCCAGCTCACCACCCCGCGGGAGTTACAATGAGCAGTTCTTC.

This clone has only one observation. J is TRBJ1-1 and V is TRBV9; D is uncertain. The CDR3 runs 13 residues. Trimming left V 4 bases short and J 6 bases short, with 13 bases between. Germline values: CDR1 SGDLS, CDR2 YYNGEE. In nucleotides, the CDR3 is TGTGCCAGCAGCCCGCGGGTCGTGCCTGAAGCTTTCTTT. Translating gives CASSPRVVPEAFF. Looking up the rest from reference TRBV9 and TRBJ1-1 gives the full variable domain: DSGVTQTPKHLITATGQRVTLRCSPRSGDLSVYWYQQSLDQGLQFLIQYYNGEERAKGNILERFSAQQFPDLHSELNLSSLELGDSALYFCASSPRVVPEAFFGQGTRLTVV.

The chain carries TRBV7-9 and TRBJ2-7; 7 nucleotides agree with TRBD1. The CDR3 runs to 12 residues. CDR1 and CDR2 from the germline V gene are SEHNR and FQNEAQ (reference sequence). Trimming cost V 5 bases and J 3 bases; bases outside gene matches: 1. CDR3 DNA: TGTGCCAGCAGCGGGGACAGCTACGAGCAGTACTTC. This translates into CASSGDSYEQYF.

The V call is TRBV24-1, the J call TRBJ2-5; weak D call: TRBD2 (5 bases). The CDR3 contains 15 residues. Trimming pared 4 bases from V and 2 bases from J, leaving 13 bases between. Germline CDR1 KGHDR, CDR2 SFDVKD. The CDR3 here is CATSDPRGFQETQYF. The CDR3 bases are TGTGCCACCAGTGACCCCCGGGGTTTTCAAGAGACCCAGTACTTC.

In the case of this clone: The sample has other DNA sequences that encode this CDR3 too. This chain links TRBV6-5 with TRBJ1-1; D is uncertain. The CDR3 is 13 amino acids. CDR1 MNHEY and CDR2 SVGAGI come from the germline V gene. V dropped 2 bases and J dropped 2 bases, with 6 bases sitting between them. CDR3 loop: CASSYNRNTEAFF. CDR3 sequence (DNA): TGTGCCAGCAGTTACAATAGAAACACTGAAGCTTTCTTT.

The CDR3 here is CSVIRDTSNIQYF. The CDR3 coding sequence is TGCAGCGTTATCCGGGACACCTCAAACATTCAGTACTTC. The chain combines TRBV29-1 with TRBJ2-4, with D tentatively TRBD1 (6 bases). CDR1 and CDR2 (germline): SQVTM, ANQGSEA. Trimming removed 5 bases at V and 6 bases at J, with 14 bases between. The CDR3 consists of 13 residues.

The chain's CDR3 is CASSVEGVGETQYF. The CDR3 coding sequence is TGTGCCAGCAGCGTAGAAGGGGTTGGAGAGACCCAGTACTTC. This chain uses TRBV9 with TRBJ2-5; D is possibly TRBD1 (5 bases). Germline V gene sequence: CDR1 SGDLS, CDR2 YYNGEE. V was trimmed by 0 bases and J by 4 bases, leaving 10 bases between them. CDR3 length: 14 residues.

As for this clone: The junction differs from germline at one of its ends, possibly a read error. The rearrangement joins TRBV5-1 to TRBJ2-3; D possibly matches TRBD1 or TRBD2 (6 bases each). The germline V gene has CDR1 SGHRS and CDR2 YFSETQ. This CDR3 contains 12 residues. This CDR3 is CASSGRLVGAHF. The CDR3 DNA reads TGCGCCAGCAGCGGACGACTAGTGGGGGCTCACTTT. Full variable domain (remainder filled in from reference TRBV5-1 and TRBJ2-3): KAGVTQTPRYLIKTRGQQVTLSCSPISGHRSVSWYQQTPGQGLQFLFEYFSETQRNKGNFPGRFSGRQFSNSRSEMNVSTLELGDSALYLCASSGRLVGAHFGPGTRLTVL.

In its sample, this clone was seen once. The chain has TRBV7-6 and TRBJ2-1, with D maybe TRBD2 (6 bases). Germline CDR1 and CDR2: SGHVS and FNYEAQ. The CDR3 loop spans 17 amino acids. V shed 6 bases and J shed 0 bases, with 18 bases lying between them. The CDR3 reads CASSRDPRGSSYNEQFF. The CDR3 bases are TGTGCCAGCAGTAGGGACCCCCGGGGGAGCTCCTACAATGAGCAGTTCTTC.

V gene TRBV7-9 combines with J gene TRBJ2-5, with TRBD2 matching 10 bases. CDR1 SEHNR and CDR2 FQNEAQ come from the germline V gene (reference sequence). This CDR3 is 15 amino acids long. V lost 1 base and J lost 5; bases outside the gene matches: 4. Here the CDR3 reads CASSLVLAGFETQYF. The CDR3 nucleotides read TGTGCCAGCAGCTTAGTACTAGCGGGATTTGAGACCCAGTACTTC.

V and J are TRBV7-3 and TRBJ1-2; D not certain. The CDR3 is 13 amino acids. With 1 base removed from V and 8 bases from J, the gap between germline ends came to 11 bases. Germline loops: CDR1 SGHTA, CDR2 FQGTGA. The CDR3 sequence: CASSLRGGNGYTF. The CDR3 region has the DNA TGTGCCAGCAGCTTAAGAGGCGGGAACGGCTACACCTTC.

The CDR3: CASSFDGAHLYTF. For the CDR3, the DNA is TGTGCCAGCAGTTTTGATGGGGCCCACCTCTACACCTTC. This chain connects TRBV12-3 or TRBV12-4 to TRBJ1-2, with D tentatively TRBD1 (5 bases). This CDR3 is 13 amino acids long. V lost 3 bases to trimming and J lost 10 bases, with 15 bases between them.